The rows below give T cell receptor beta chains drawn from one sample of a study of OX40 agonist ivuxolimab in advanced cancers. The repertoire was sequenced with immunoSEQ multiplex PCR; TCRdb's copy has only in-frame clones and lacks some. In the table there are more than 40,000 clones, approximately 80% of which are singletons. The sample here was CD4+ or CD8+ T cells sorted from blood, taken in a trial of the OX40 agonist ivuxolimab. The receptor set was obtained from an adult with an advanced solid tumor such as melanoma, head and neck, liver or kidney cancer. Each CDR3 is given with its conserved first and last residue. The D gene is left open where the match is weak. The size of a clone is reported for some rows only, either as once, few or many, or as a class for expanded clones.

clone size	D gene	V gene	J gene	CDR3 protein	CDR3 DNA
NA	NA	TRBV9	TRBJ2-7	CASSVGSSSYEQYF	TGTGCCAGCAGCGTAGGCAGCAGCTCCTACGAGCAGTACTTC
NA	TRBD1	TRBV6-1	TRBJ2-3	CASSGAGRGYSTDTQYF	TGTGCCAGCAGTGGGGCAGGCAGGGGGTATTCCACAGATACGCAGTATTTT
NA	NA	TRBV6-5	TRBJ1-2	CASSRDLGFGYGYTF	TGTGCCAGCAGCCGGGATTTAGGCTTTGGCTATGGCTACACCTTC
NA	NA	TRBV18	TRBJ2-7	CASSPLGSYEQYF	TGTGCCAGCTCACCATTAGGCTCCTACGAGCAGTACTTC
NA	NA	TRBV25-1	TRBJ2-1	CASSEPSRAPHEQFF	TGTGCCAGCAGTGAACCTTCACGGGCGCCCCACGAGCAGTTCTTC
NA	NA	TRBV4-1	TRBJ1-5	CASSQYEYSNQPQHF	TGCGCCAGCAGCCAATACGAATATAGCAATCAGCCCCAGCATTTT
few	NA	TRBV7-3	TRBJ2-1	CASSSGTNEQFF	TGTGCCAGCAGCTCCGGGACTAATGAGCAGTTCTTC
NA	NA	TRBV10-1	TRBJ2-1	CASSDNPYNEQFF	TGCGCCAGCAGTGACAACCCCTACAATGAGCAGTTCTTC
NA	TRBD1	TRBV6-5	TRBJ2-7	CASSGPGTGAYEQYF	TGTGCCAGCAGTGGACCCGGGACAGGGGCCTACGAGCAGTACTTC
few	TRBD2	TRBV7-6	TRBJ2-2	CASSLAGGSTGELFF	TGTGCCAGCAGCTTAGCGGGCGGGAGTACCGGGGAGCTGTTTTTT
once	NA	TRBV10-3	TRBJ2-2	CAIKGAGTGELFF	TGTGCCATCAAAGGAGCGGGCACCGGGGAGCTGTTTTTT
NA	NA	TRBV25-1	TRBJ2-7	CASSLTSYEQYF	TGTGCCAGCAGTTTGACCTCCTACGAGCAGTACTTC
NA	NA	TRBV2	TRBJ2-5	CASRDNQETQYF	TGTGCCAGCAGGGACAACCAAGAGACCCAGTACTTC
NA	TRBD2	TRBV5-4	TRBJ2-1	CASSSGTSGVYNEQFF	TGTGCCAGCAGTTCCGGGACTAGCGGAGTATACAATGAGCAGTTCTTC